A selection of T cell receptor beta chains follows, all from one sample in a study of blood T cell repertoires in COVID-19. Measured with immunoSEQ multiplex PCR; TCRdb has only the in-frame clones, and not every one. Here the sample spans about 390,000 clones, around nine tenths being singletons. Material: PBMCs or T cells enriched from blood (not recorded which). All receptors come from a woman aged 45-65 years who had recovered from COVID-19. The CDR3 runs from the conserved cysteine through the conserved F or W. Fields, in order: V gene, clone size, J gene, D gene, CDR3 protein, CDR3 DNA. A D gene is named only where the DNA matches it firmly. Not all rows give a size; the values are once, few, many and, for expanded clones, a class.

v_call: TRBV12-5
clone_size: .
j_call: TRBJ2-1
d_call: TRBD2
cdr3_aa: CASGLVLAGDNEQFF
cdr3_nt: TGTGCTAGTGGTTTGGTTTTAGCGGGGGACAATGAGCAGTTCTTC

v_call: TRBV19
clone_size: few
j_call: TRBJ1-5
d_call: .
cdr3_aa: CASSIWAIENQPQHF
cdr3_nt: TGTGCCAGTAGTATATGGGCAATCGAAAATCAGCCCCAGCATTTT

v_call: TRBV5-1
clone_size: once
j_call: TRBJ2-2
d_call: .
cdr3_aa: CASSFRGTGELFF
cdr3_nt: TGCGCCAGCAGCTTTCGGGGAACCGGGGAGCTGTTTTTT

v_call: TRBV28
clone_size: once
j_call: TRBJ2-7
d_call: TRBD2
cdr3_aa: CASSPSGGSYEQYF
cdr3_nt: TGTGCCAGCAGTCCAAGCGGGGGGTCCTACGAGCAGTACTTC

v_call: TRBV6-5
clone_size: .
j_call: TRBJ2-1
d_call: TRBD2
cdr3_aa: CASSYSGGGFVNEQFF
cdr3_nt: TGTGCCAGCAGTTACTCGGGCGGGGGGTTCGTCAATGAGCAGTTCTTC

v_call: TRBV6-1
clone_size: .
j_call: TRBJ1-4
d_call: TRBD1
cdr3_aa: CASSERGLGEKLFF
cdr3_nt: TGTGCCAGCAGTGAGAGGGGGCTCGGTGAAAAACTGTTTTTT

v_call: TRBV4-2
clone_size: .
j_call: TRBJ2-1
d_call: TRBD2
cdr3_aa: CASSQDISGAPYNEQFF
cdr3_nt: TGTGCCAGCAGCCAAGATATCAGCGGGGCCCCTTACAATGAGCAGTTCTTC

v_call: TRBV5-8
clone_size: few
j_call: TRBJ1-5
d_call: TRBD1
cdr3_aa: CASSSRGFNQPQHF
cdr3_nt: TGTGCCAGCAGCAGCAGGGGGTTCAATCAGCCCCAGCATTTT

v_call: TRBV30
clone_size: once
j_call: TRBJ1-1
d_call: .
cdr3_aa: CAWFSGKDEAFF
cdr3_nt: TGTGCCTGGTTTTCGGGGAAGGATGAAGCTTTCTTT

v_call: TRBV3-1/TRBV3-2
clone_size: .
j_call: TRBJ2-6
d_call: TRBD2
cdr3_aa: CASRQTSGSSGANVLTF
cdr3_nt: TGTGCCAGCAGGCAGACTAGCGGCAGCTCTGGGGCCAACGTCCTGACTTTC

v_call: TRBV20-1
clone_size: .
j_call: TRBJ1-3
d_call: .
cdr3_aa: CSAREASTIYF
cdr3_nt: TGCAGTGCTAGAGAGGCCAGCACCATATATTTT

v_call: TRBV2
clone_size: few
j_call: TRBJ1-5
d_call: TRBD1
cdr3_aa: CASSDGTGNQPQHF
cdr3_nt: TGTGCCAGCAGTGACGGGACAGGGAATCAGCCCCAGCATTTT

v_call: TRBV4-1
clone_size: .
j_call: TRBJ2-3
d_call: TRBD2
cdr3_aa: CASSQTSGGGTDTQYF
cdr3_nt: TGCGCCAGCAGCCAAACTAGCGGGGGAGGGACAGATACGCAGTATTTT

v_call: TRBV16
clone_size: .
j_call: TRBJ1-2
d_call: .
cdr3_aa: CASSPNIYGYTF
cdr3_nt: TGTGCCAGCAGCCCCAACATCTATGGCTACACCTTC

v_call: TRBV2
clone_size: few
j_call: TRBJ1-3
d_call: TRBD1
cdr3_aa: CASRGQGSSGNTIYF
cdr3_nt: TGTGCCAGCAGGGGACAGGGGAGCTCTGGAAACACCATATATTTT

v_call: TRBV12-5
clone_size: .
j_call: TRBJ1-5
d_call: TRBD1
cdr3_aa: CASGLATGQGLSNQPQHF
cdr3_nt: TGTGCTAGTGGTTTGGCAACGGGACAGGGGCTAAGCAATCAGCCCCAGCATTTT

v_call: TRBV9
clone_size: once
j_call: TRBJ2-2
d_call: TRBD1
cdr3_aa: CASSVWDRGTGELFF
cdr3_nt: TGTGCCAGCAGCGTATGGGACAGGGGGACCGGGGAGCTGTTTTTT

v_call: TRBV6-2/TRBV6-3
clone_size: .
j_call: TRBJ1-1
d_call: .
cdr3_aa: CASSNIQGVSEAFF
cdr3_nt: TGTGCCAGCAGTAATATACAGGGTGTATCTGAAGCTTTCTTT

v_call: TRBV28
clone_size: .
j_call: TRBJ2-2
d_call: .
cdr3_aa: CAAGSHGLTGELFF
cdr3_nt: TGTGCCGCGGGGTCCCACGGACTAACCGGGGAGCTGTTTTTT

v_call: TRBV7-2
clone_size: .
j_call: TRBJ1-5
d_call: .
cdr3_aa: CASSLGGEQPQHF
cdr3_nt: TGTGCCAGCAGCTTAGGAGGAGAGCAGCCCCAGCATTTT

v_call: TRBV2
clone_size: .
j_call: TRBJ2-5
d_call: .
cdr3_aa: CASKGLNQETQYF
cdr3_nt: TGTGCCAGCAAAGGACTGAACCAAGAGACCCAGTACTTC

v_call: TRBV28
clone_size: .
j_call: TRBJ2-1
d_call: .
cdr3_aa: CASSLQGSYNEQFF
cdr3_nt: TGTGCCAGCAGTTTGCAGGGATCCTACAATGAGCAGTTCTTC

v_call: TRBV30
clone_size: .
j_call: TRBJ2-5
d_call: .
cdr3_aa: CAWTVLETQYF
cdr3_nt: TGTGCCTGGACGGTTTTGGAGACCCAGTACTTC

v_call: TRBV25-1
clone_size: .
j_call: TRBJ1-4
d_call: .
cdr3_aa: CASSETSVGDEKLFF
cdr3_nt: TGTGCCAGCAGTGAGACGTCGGTAGGAGATGAAAAACTGTTTTTT

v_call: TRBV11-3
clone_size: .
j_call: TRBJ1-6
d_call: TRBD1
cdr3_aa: CASSLTGQGNSPLHF
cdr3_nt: TGTGCCAGCAGTTTGACGGGACAGGGGAATTCACCCCTCCACTTT

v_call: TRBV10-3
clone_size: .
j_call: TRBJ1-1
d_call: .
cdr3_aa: CAINNWQLGSEAFF
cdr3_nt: TGTGCCATCAATAACTGGCAGCTAGGCTCTGAAGCTTTCTTT

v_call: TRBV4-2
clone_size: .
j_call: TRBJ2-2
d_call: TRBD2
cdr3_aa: CASSQIAGGLSGELFF
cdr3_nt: TGTGCCAGCAGCCAAATAGCGGGGGGGCTTTCCGGGGAGCTGTTTTTT

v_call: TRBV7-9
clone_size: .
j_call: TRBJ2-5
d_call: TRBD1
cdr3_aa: CASSPGQDWETQYF
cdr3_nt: TGTGCCAGCAGCCCCGGACAGGACTGGGAGACCCAGTACTTC

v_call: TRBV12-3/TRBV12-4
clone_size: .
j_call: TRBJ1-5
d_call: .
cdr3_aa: CASSFWPDQPQHF
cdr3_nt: TGTGCCAGCAGTTTCTGGCCTGATCAGCCCCAGCATTTT

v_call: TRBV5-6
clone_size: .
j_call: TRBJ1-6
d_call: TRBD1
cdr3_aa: CASSPDRGVSPLHF
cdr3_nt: TGTGCCAGCAGTCCTGACAGGGGGGTTTCACCCCTCCACTTT

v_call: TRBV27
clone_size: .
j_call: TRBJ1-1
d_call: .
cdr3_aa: CASSATGQSNEAFF
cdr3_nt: TGTGCCAGCAGTGCTACCGGACAGTCGAATGAAGCTTTCTTT

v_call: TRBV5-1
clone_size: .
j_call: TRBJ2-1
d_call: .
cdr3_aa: CASSPAPEGNEQFF
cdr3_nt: TGCGCCAGCAGCCCAGCCCCAGAGGGCAATGAGCAGTTCTTC

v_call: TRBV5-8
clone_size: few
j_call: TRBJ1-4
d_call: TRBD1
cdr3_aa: CASSAGTGRGNEKLFF
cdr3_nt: TGTGCCAGCAGCGCAGGGACAGGGCGGGGTAATGAAAAACTGTTTTTT

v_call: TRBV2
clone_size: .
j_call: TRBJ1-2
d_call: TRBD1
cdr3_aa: CASKGTGFTYTF
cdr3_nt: TGTGCTAGCAAAGGGACAGGGTTTACCTACACCTTC